This T cell receptor (beta chain) emerged from a study of blood T cell repertoires in COVID-19. Study context: Italy, Spain and the United States were the sources of the convalescent and acute COVID-19 samples. Sample material is recorded as cDNA or gDNA derived from T cells, B-cell-depleted T cells, or PBMCs.

Germline V CDR1 and CDR2: SGHVS, FQNEAQ. With 4 bases clipped from V and 6 bases from J, the junction kept 6 bases outside the gene matches. The CDR3 totals 16 residues. In the original workflow: It was from reference gene primer amplification that nucleated cell counts were estimated. Sequencing was performed with immunoSEQ multiplex PCR; in TCRdb, only in-frame clones are kept and a portion is missing. V and J calls and clone size are those listed in that table; D and trimming were worked out from the DNA. The sample lists about 230,000 clones, roughly 85% occurring once. The chain recombines TRBV7-8 with TRBJ2-7; TRBD2 matches at 16 bases. What was sequenced was peripheral blood. The sequence was collected from a woman between 65 and 79 years old with active or convalescent COVID-19. The CDR3 DNA follows: TGTGCCAGCAGCTCAGGGACTAGCGGGAGGGACTCCGAGCAGTACTTC. Translation gives CASSSGTSGRDSEQYF.